This is a list of T cell receptor beta chains from one sample in a study of STAT5B mutations in CD4+ large granular lymphocyte leukemia. Generated by immunoSEQ multiplex PCR, the TCRdb table keeps only in-frame clones and is missing some. The repertoire holds about 25,000 clones, approximately 80% seen once, with 0.25% to 0.35% in the top ten. The sample taken for sequencing was CD4+ T cells from blood buffy coats. These receptors all come from a human donor in good health. CDR3s include the opening cysteine and the closing phenylalanine or tryptophan. Fields, in order: D gene, clone size, V gene, J gene, CDR3 DNA, CDR3 protein. A D gene is named only where the DNA matches it firmly. Size tells how often a clone was seen (once, few, many) or the class of an expanded clone, and some rows leave it out.

NA	few	TRBV19	TRBJ1-4	TGTGCCAGTAGACGGAGACCCGATGAAAAACTGTTTTTT	CASRRRPDEKLFF
NA	NA	TRBV5-1	TRBJ1-3	TGCGCCAGCAGCTGGGGGGATTTCAGCTCTGGAAACACCATATATTTT	CASSWGDFSSGNTIYF
NA	NA	TRBV19	TRBJ2-5	TGTGCCAGTAGCCTCTCCCAAGCAGGGGAAGAGACCCAGTACTTC	CASSLSQAGEETQYF
NA	once	TRBV11-2	TRBJ2-1	TGTGCCAGCAGCTTAGATAACGTGGCGGGAAGAGGTGAGCAGTTCTTC	CASSLDNVAGRGEQFF
NA	NA	TRBV19	TRBJ1-2	TGTGCCAGTAGTATAAGCAGGGCGTATGGCTACACCTTC	CASSISRAYGYTF
NA	NA	TRBV4-3	TRBJ2-7	TGCGCCAGCAGCCCAAGTAGTTCCGGCGAGCAGTACTTC	CASSPSSSGEQYF
TRBD1	NA	TRBV11-2	TRBJ1-4	TGTGCCAGCAGCTTGGGACAGGGGAGTGAAAAACTGTTTTTT	CASSLGQGSEKLFF
TRBD1	once	TRBV18	TRBJ2-2	TGTGCCAGCTCACCTGCGGGACAGGGGAGCACCGGGGAGCTGTTTTTT	CASSPAGQGSTGELFF
NA	NA	TRBV7-2	TRBJ1-5	TGTGCCAGCAGCTTAGTCCAGGGAGGTCAGCCCCAGCATTTT	CASSLVQGGQPQHF
NA	NA	TRBV6-1	TRBJ1-1	TGTGCCAGCAGTGAAAGGATTTCGTGGACTGAAGCTTTCTTT	CASSERISWTEAFF
NA	NA	TRBV7-6	TRBJ1-6	TGTGCCAGCAGTCCCGGCACCTTCATGCCCCTCCACTTT	CASSPGTFMPLHF
NA	NA	TRBV27	TRBJ2-2	TGTGCCAGCAGTTTATGGATCAGGCGAAACACCGGGGAGCTGTTTTTT	CASSLWIRRNTGELFF
TRBD1	NA	TRBV18	TRBJ1-3	TGTGCCAGCTCACCACCGGGACAGGCTACTGGAAACACCATATATTTT	CASSPPGQATGNTIYF